One and the same sample provided the 18 T cell receptor beta chains below, sequenced in a study of T cells in Graves' hyperthyroidism and ophthalmopathy (dated by TCRdb to the late 2010s). Libraries came from multiplex PCR. The run used an Illumina HiSeq 2000. TCR beta CDR3 regions were amplified from RNA transcripts. For the first round of RT-PCR on the TCR CDR3, the HTBI primer set was used together with the Qiagen OneStep RT-PCR kit. TCRdb passed the public sequencing reads through fastp at Q25 and MiXCR, retaining productive beta sequences. Identical CDR3 proteins give one entry, which carries the most common genes and DNA. The sample profile shows hundreds of thousands of distinct CDR3 sequences; roughly 13% of them were found once. Almost 6% of the sample rests with the top ten. The sequenced sample consisted of blood. These receptors all come from a woman aged 25 to 45 with Graves' hyperthyroidism that later progressed to Graves' ophthalmopathy.

This clonotype has ten or more counts. This chain uses TRBV19 with TRBJ1-2, with TRBD1 as a possible D gene (6 bases). From germline, CDR1 is LNHDA and CDR2 SQIVND (reference sequence). V lost 1 base and J 4 bases, leaving 10 bases between the germline ends. The CDR3 sequence is 14 residues long. As DNA, the CDR3 is TGTGCCAGTAGTATAGGGACAGACTTCTATGGCTACACCTTC. Protein sequence: CASSIGTDFYGYTF. Combining the CDR3 with reference TRBV19 and TRBJ1-2 gives the whole variable domain DGGITQSPKYLFRKEGQNVTLSCEQNLNHDAMYWYRQDPGQGLRLIYYSQIVNDFQKGDIAEGYSVSREKKESFPLTVTSAQKNPTAFYLCASSIGTDFYGYTFGSGTRLTVV.

This clonotype was recorded many times. The chain joins TRBV6-2 or TRBV6-3 to TRBJ1-2; 8 bases line up with TRBD1. The CDR3 totals 15 residues. Per germline, CDR1 MNHEY and CDR2 SVGEGT. V gave up 6 bases and J gave up 2 bases; unmatched junction bases: 8. The CDR3 spells CASSPRQGINYGYTF. The CDR3 DNA is TGTGCCAGCAGCCCCCGACAGGGGATCAACTATGGCTACACCTTC.

Ten or more counts support this clonotype. The chain uses TRBV7-2 and TRBJ2-7, with 10 nucleotides matching TRBD2. The V gene end was trimmed by 6 bases and the J gene end by 2 bases; junction bases not matched to a gene: 13. CDR1 and CDR2 from the germline V gene are SGHTA and FQGNSA. The CDR3 runs 17 residues. CDR3 sequence (DNA): TGTGCCAGCAGTCTAGCGGGAGTGCCCGGGGCCACCTACGAGCAGTACTTC. Amino acid sequence: CASSLAGVPGATYEQYF.

This clonotype came up a few times. This chain's CDR3 is CAGSTGPYGYTF. CDR3 in DNA: TGTGCCGGCTCCACAGGGCCTTATGGCTACACCTTC. The chain is built from TRBV3-1 and TRBJ1-2; TRBD1 is a possible D gene (6 bases). Germline values: CDR1 LGHDT, CDR2 YNNKEL (reference sequence). The CDR3 has 12 amino acids. V lost 11 bases to trimming and J lost 5 bases, with 15 bases between them. The variable domain in full, completed from reference TRBV3-1 and TRBJ1-2, reads DTAVSQTPKYLVTQMGNDKSIKCEQNLGHDTMYWYKQDSKKFLKIMFSYNNKELIINETVPNRFSPKSPDKAHLNLHINSLELGDSAVYFCAGSTGPYGYTFGSGTRLTVV.

This clonotype was seen ten or more times. The chain couples TRBV30 to TRBJ1-2, with D unclear. Germline V gives CDR1 GTSNPN, CDR2 SVGIG (reference sequence). Deletions cut 2 bases from V and 6 bases from J, with 4 bases between. The CDR3 is 10 amino acids. In DNA form, the CDR3 reads TGTGCCTGGAGTTCGGATGGCTACACCTTC. It yields the protein CAWSSDGYTF. Filled out from reference TRBV30 and TRBJ1-2, the complete variable domain reads SQTIHQWPATLVQPVGSPLSLECTVEGTSNPNLYWYRQAAGRGLQLLFYSVGIGQISSEVPQNLSASRPQDRQFILSSKKLLLSDSGFYLCAWSSDGYTFGSGTRLTVV.

At least ten counts were recorded for this clonotype. The chain joins TRBV27 to TRBJ1-1; 12 positions agree with TRBD1. Germline CDR1 is MNHEY and CDR2 is SMNVEV (reference sequence). There are 14 residues in the CDR3. J was trimmed by 6 bases and V by 8 bases; bases with no gene match: 7. The CDR3 DNA sequence: TGTGCCAGCGCCGGGGACAGGGGGCTACCTGAAGCTTTCTTT. This sequence encodes CASAGDRGLPEAFF.

To note about this clonotype: A much bigger clone sits one base away, suggesting this may be a read error. The V call is TRBV4-1, the J call TRBJ1-1; 8 positions match TRBD1. The CDR3 is 15 residues long. In germline, CDR1 is MGHRA, CDR2 YSYEKL. This chain's CDR3 is CASSRVTGGRTGAFF. The DNA of the CDR3 is TGCGCCAGCAGCCGTGTTACAGGGGGGAGGACTGGAGCTTTCTTT.

This clonotype was counted between two and nine times. This chain joins TRBV7-9 and TRBJ2-7; TRBD2 is a possible D gene (6 bases). Trimming stripped 7 bases from V and 7 bases from J, with 14 bases between. Germline CDR1 is SEHNR and CDR2 is FQNEAQ (reference sequence). The CDR3 consists of 12 residues. This CDR3 reads CASTGTPGEQYF. The CDR3 nucleotides are TGTGCCAGCACCGGGACTCCGGGGGAGCAGTACTTC.

The chain carries TRBV20-1 and TRBJ2-7, with D possibly matching TRBD2 (5 bases). This CDR3 comprises 14 residues. V shed 3 bases and J shed 2 bases, with 14 bases lying between them. Looked up from germline, CDR1 is DFQATT and CDR2 is SNEGSKA (reference sequence). CDR3: CSASVRGPPYEQYF. The DNA of the CDR3 is TGCAGTGCTAGTGTCCGGGGTCCCCCCTACGAGCAGTACTTC.

This clonotype was seen many times. V gene TRBV11-2 combines with J gene TRBJ2-7, with 10 bases fitting TRBD2. With V trimmed by 8 bases and J by 1 base, 11 bases remained unmatched. This CDR3 is built from 16 residues. Per the germline V gene, CDR1 is SGHAT and CDR2 is FQNNGV. CDR3 nucleotide sequence: TGTGCCAGCCGAGGGCTAGCGGGAGTTCGGTCCTACGAGCAGTACTTC. This translates into CASRGLAGVRSYEQYF.

This clonotype was detected many times. This chain connects TRBV12-3 or TRBV12-4 to TRBJ2-2; D perhaps matches TRBD2 (5 bases). V lost 4 bases and J 5 bases, leaving 17 bases between the germline ends. The CDR3 runs 16 residues. This CDR3 is CASSSPVRETTGELFF. CDR3 DNA sequence: TGTGCCAGCAGTTCCCCAGTTAGGGAGACGACCGGGGAGCTGTTTTTT.

A remark on this clonotype: A much more abundant neighbour one base away suggests this may be a read error. The V and J genes are TRBV12-3 or TRBV12-4 and TRBJ2-7, with D maybe TRBD2 (6 bases). V was shortened by 6 bases and J by 6 bases, with 15 bases between the two germline ends. This CDR3 has 13 amino acids. CDR3 bases: TGTGCCAGCAGGAGGAGGGATACCTGCGAGCAGTACTTC. Translation: CASRRRDTCEQYF.

As to this clonotype: A much more abundant neighbour one base away suggests this may be a read error. The CDR3 spells CASGVTGDAYEQYF. The CDR3 DNA sequence: TGCGCCAGCGGCGTGACAGGGGACGCCTACGAGCAGTACTTC. The chain combines TRBV5-1 with TRBJ2-7; TRBD1 aligns across 8 bases. The CDR3 runs to 14 residues. Looked up from germline, CDR1 is SGHRS and CDR2 is YFSETQ. The trim removed 7 bases at V and 2 bases at J, leaving 8 bases unmatched.

This clonotype was found many times. The rearrangement links TRBV28 to TRBJ1-5, with unresolved D. The CDR3 runs 16 residues. Trimming took off 2 bases at V and 2 bases at J, with 13 bases between the two ends. CDR1 and CDR2 from the germline V gene are MDHEN and SYDVKM. CDR3 region: CASSLRVWSGNQPQHF. CDR3 DNA sequence: TGTGCCAGCAGTTTACGGGTTTGGTCCGGCAATCAGCCCCAGCATTTT.

This clonotype has ten or more counts. This chain uses TRBV20-1 with TRBJ2-7; 7 nucleotides align to TRBD2. Germline V CDR1 and CDR2: DFQATT, SNEGSKA (reference sequence). The trim removed 3 bases at V and 4 bases at J, leaving 3 bases unmatched. The CDR3 spans 12 residues. The CDR3 DNA reads as TGCAGTGCTAGCGGAGCGGGATACGAGCAGTACTTC. It codes for CSASGAGYEQYF.

This clonotype has a count of ten or more. The chain is built from TRBV27 and TRBJ1-5; D is undetermined. The CDR3 has 12 amino acids. Trimming shortened V by 5 bases and J by 4 bases, and 6 bases separated the two germline ends. Germline lookup yields CDR1 MNHEY and CDR2 SMNVEV (reference sequence). The CDR3 protein is CASSTQNQPQHF. CDR3 bases: TGTGCCAGCAGTACCCAGAATCAGCCCCAGCATTTT.

The CDR3 here is CASSSRQGHPLNEQFF. Here the CDR3 DNA reads TGTGCCAGCAGTTCGAGACAGGGACACCCACTCAATGAGCAGTTCTTC. The chain is built from TRBV28 and TRBJ2-1, with TRBD1 matching 7 bases. The germline V gene has CDR1 MDHEN and CDR2 SYDVKM. The trim removed 4 bases at V and 6 bases at J, leaving 12 bases unmatched. This CDR3 has 16 amino acids.

This chain joins TRBV3-1 and TRBJ2-5, with 10 positions matching TRBD1. The CDR3 sequence is 16 residues long. With V trimmed by 1 base and J by 5 bases, 7 bases remained unmatched. Germline CDR1 is LGHDT and CDR2 is YNNKEL (reference sequence). CDR3 DNA sequence: TGTGCCAGCAGCCAAGCCGGGACAGGGGTCACGGAGACCCAGTACTTC. It codes for CASSQAGTGVTETQYF.